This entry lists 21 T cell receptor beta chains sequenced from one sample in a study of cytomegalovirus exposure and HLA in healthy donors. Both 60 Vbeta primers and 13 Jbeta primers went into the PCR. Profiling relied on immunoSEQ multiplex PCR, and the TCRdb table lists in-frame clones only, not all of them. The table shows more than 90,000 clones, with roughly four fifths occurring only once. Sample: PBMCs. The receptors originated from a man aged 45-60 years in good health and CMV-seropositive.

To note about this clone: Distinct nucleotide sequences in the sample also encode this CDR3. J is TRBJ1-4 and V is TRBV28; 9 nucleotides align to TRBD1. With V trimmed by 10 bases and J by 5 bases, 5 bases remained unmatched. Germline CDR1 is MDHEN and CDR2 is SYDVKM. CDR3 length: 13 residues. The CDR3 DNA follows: TGTGCCACTTACAGGGGGCGCAATGAAAAACTGTTTTTT. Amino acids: CATYRGRNEKLFF.

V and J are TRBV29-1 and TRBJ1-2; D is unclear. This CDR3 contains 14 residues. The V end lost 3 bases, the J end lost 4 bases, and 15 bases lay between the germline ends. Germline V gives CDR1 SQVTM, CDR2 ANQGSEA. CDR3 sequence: CSVEWPGGPYGYTF. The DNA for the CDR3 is TGCAGCGTTGAGTGGCCAGGCGGGCCCTATGGCTACACCTTC.

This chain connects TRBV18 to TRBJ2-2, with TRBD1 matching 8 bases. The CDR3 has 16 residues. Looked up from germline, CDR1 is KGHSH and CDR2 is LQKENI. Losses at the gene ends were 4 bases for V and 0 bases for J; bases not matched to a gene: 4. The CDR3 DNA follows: TGTGCCAGCTCACTCAGGACAGGGACGAACACCGGGGAGCTGTTTTTT. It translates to CASSLRTGTNTGELFF. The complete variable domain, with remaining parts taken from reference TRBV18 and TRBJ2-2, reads NAGVMQNPRHLVRRRGQEARLRCSPMKGHSHVYWYRQLPEEGLKFMVYLQKENIIDESGMPKERFSAEFPKEGPSILRIQQVVRGDSAAYFCASSLRTGTNTGELFFGEGSRLTVL.

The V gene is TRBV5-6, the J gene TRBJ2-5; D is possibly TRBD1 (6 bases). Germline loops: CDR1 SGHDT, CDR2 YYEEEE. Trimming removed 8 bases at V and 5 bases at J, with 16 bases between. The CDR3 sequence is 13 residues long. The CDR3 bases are TGTGCCAGTACTCTGGGACACGACGAGACCCAGTACTTC. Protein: CASTLGHDETQYF.

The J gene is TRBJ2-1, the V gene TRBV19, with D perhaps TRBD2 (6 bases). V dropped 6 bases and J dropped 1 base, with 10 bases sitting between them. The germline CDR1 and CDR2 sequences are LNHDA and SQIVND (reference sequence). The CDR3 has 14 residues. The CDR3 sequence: CASSTGSSYNEQFF. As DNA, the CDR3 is TGTGCCAGTAGCACCGGGAGTTCCTACAATGAGCAGTTCTTC.

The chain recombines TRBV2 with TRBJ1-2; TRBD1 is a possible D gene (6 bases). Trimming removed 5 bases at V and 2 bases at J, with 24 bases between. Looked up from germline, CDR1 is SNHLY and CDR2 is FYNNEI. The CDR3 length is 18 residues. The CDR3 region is CASSPLFGGGGRNYGYTF. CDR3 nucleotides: TGTGCCAGCAGTCCACTTTTCGGAGGGGGGGGCAGGAACTATGGCTACACCTTC.

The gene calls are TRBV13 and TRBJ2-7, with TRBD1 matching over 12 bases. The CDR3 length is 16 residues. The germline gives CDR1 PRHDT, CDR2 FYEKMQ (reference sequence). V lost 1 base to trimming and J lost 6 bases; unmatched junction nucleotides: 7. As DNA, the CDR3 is TGTGCCAGCAGCTTAGAAGGGGACAGGGGGCGAAGCGAGCAGTACTTC. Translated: CASSLEGDRGRSEQYF.

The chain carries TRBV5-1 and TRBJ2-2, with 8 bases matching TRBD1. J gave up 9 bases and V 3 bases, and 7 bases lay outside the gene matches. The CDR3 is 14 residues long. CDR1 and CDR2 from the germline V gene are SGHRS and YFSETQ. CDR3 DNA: TGCGCCAGCAGCTCCCCGGACAGGGCCTGGGAGCTGTTTTTT. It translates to CASSSPDRAWELFF.

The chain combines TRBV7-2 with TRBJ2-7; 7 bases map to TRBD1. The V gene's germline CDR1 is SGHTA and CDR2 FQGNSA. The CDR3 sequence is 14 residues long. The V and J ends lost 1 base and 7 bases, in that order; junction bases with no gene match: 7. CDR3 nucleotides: TGTGCCAGCAGCTTAGATACAGGGGCAATAGAGCAGTACTTC. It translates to CASSLDTGAIEQYF.

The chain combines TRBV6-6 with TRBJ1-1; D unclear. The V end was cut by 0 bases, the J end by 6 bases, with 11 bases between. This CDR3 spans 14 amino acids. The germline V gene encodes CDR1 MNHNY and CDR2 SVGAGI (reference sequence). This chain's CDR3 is CASSYSGRPPEAFF. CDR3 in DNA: TGTGCCAGCAGTTACTCAGGGAGGCCCCCTGAAGCTTTCTTT.

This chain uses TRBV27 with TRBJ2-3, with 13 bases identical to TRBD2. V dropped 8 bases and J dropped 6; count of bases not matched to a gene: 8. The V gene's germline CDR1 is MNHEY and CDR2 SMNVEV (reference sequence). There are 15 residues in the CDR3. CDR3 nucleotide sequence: TGTGCCAGCCGACTAGCGGGAGGTATTTCGGATACGCAGTATTTT. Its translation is CASRLAGGISDTQYF.

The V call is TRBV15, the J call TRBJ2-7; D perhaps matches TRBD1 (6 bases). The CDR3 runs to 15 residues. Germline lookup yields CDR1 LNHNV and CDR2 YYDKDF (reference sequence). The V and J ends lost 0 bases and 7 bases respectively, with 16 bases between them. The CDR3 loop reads CATSRDTGTTKEQYF. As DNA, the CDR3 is TGTGCCACCAGCAGAGATACCGGGACAACCAAAGAGCAGTACTTC.

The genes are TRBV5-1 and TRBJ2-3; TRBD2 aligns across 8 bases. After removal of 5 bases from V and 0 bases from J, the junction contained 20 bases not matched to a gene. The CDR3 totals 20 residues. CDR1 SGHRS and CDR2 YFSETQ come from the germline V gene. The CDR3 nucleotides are TGCGCCAGCAGTGAAACTCCCTCTGGGGCGGGGGGCGAGAGCACAGATACGCAGTATTTT. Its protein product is CASSETPSGAGGESTDTQYF. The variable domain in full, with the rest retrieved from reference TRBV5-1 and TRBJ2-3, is KAGVTQTPRYLIKTRGQQVTLSCSPISGHRSVSWYQQTPGQGLQFLFEYFSETQRNKGNFPGRFSGRQFSNSRSEMNVSTLELGDSALYLCASSETPSGAGGESTDTQYFGPGTRLTVL.

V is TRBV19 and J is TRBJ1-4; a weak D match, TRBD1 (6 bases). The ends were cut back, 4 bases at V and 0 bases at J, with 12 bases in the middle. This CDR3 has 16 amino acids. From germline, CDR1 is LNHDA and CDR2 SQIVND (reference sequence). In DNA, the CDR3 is TGTGCCAGTAGTAGCCTCTACAGGGCAACTAATGAAAAACTGTTTTTT. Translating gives CASSSLYRATNEKLFF.

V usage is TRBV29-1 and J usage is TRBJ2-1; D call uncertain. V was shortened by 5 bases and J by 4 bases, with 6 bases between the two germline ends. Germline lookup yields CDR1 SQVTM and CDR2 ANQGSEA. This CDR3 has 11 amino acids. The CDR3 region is CSVPVYNEQFF. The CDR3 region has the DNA TGCAGCGTTCCCGTTTACAATGAGCAGTTCTTC.

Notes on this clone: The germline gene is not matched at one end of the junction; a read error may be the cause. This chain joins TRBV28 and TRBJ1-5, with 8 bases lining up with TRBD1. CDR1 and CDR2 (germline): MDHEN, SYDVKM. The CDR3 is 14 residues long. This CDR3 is CASSLSGGKQPQHF. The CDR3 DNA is TGTGCCAGCAGTTTATCAGGGGGCAAACAGCCCCAGCATTTT.

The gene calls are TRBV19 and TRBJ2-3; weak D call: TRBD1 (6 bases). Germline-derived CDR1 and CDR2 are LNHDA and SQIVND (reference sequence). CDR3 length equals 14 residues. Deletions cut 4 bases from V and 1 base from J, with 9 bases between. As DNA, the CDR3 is TGTGCCAGTAGTACTTGGACAGGCACAGATACGCAGTATTTT. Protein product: CASSTWTGTDTQYF.

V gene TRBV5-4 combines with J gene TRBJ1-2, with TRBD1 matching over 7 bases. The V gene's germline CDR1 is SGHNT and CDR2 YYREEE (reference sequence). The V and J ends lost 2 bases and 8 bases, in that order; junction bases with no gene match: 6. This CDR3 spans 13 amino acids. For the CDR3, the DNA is TGTGCCAGCAGCTTTGACAGGGACGGGGGCTACACCTTC. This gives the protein CASSFDRDGGYTF.

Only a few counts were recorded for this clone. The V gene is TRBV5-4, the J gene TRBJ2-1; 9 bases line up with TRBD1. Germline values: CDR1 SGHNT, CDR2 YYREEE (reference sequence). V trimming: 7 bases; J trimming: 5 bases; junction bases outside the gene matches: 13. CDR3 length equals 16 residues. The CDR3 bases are TGTGCCAGCGCCCGGGGACAGGGTTGGAGTAACAATGAGCAGTTCTTC. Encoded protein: CASARGQGWSNNEQFF.

The CDR3, as DNA: TGTGTCAGAAGCTTTAGACCTACCGGGACAGGGAGCCCAGATACGCAGTATTTT. Residues: CVRSFRPTGTGSPDTQYF. The chain couples TRBV7-5 to TRBJ2-3; the D call TRBD1 from the table was never checked on the DNA. TRBV7-5 is labeled a pseudogene. This CDR3 contains 18 residues.

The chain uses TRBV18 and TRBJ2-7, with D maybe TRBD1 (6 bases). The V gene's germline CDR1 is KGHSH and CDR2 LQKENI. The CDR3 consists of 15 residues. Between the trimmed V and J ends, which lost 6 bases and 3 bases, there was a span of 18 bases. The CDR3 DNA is TGTGCCAGCTCGCCCGGGACACAACGCATCTACGAGCAGTACTTC. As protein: CASSPGTQRIYEQYF. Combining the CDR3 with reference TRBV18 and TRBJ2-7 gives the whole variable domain NAGVMQNPRHLVRRRGQEARLRCSPMKGHSHVYWYRQLPEEGLKFMVYLQKENIIDESGMPKERFSAEFPKEGPSILRIQQVVRGDSAAYFCASSPGTQRIYEQYFGPGTRLTVT.